This paragraph reports one TCR beta chain. The antigen is unknown. The sample comes from a study of T cells in Graves' hyperthyroidism and ophthalmopathy. The V and J ends lost 7 bases and 6 bases respectively, with 13 bases between them. The CDR3 covers 11 residues. The germline V gene encodes CDR1 SQVTM and CDR2 ANQGSEA. RNA transcripts provided the source from which TCR beta CDR3 regions were amplified. First-round RT-PCR targeting the TCR CDR3 was performed with the HTBI primer set. TCRdb fed the multiplex PCR reads into MiXCR, producing one record per CDR3 protein. The sample contains 540,000 or so distinct CDR3 sequences, 15% to 19% of which appear only once. Study results and caveats: Most clonotypes that expanded in the thyroid above 0.001 also showed up in blood.

The sequencing sample was made of blood. The chain links TRBV29-1 to TRBJ2-7, with unresolved D. The sequence derives from a woman aged 25-40 years with Graves' hyperthyroidism. The CDR3, as DNA: TGCAGCGCCCGAGGATCGGCCGAGCAGTACTTC. Residues: CSARGSAEQYF.